This T cell receptor beta chain was captured by sequencing in a study of blood T cell repertoires in COVID-19. The wider study: T cells, B-cell-depleted T cells, or PBMCs supplied cDNA or gDNA.

This clone occurred a few times. Patients in Seattle were enrolled during active infection, then followed longitudinally. The CDR3 is 15 amino acids. Germline CDR1 reads SGHAT; CDR2 reads FQNNGV. V lost 1 base, J lost 2 bases, and 10 bases lay in between. Generated by immunoSEQ multiplex PCR, the TCRdb table keeps only in-frame clones and is missing some. Of under 250,000 clones listed, nearly 90% are singletons. The chain has TRBV11-2 and TRBJ2-3; D might be TRBD1 (5 bases). Sequencing was carried out using peripheral blood. This receptor was taken from a man aged 50-60 years with COVID-19, enrolled during active disease. The DNA for the CDR3 is TGTGCCAGCAGCTTAGCAGGGCCCCCCACAGATACGCAGTATTTT. Translated: CASSLAGPPTDTQYF.